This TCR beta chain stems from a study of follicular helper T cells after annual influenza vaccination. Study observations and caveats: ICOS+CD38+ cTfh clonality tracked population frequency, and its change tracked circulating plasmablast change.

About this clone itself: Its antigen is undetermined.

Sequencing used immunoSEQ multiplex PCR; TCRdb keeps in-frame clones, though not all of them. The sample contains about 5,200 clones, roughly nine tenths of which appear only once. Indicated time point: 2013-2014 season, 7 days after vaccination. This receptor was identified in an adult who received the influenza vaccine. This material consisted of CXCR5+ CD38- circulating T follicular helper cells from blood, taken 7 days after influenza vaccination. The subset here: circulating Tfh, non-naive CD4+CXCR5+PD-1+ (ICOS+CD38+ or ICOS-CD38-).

The CDR3 DNA follows: TGTGCCAGCATCAAAAGACAGGACCCGAACACTGAAGCTTTCTTT. Translation gives CASIKRQDPNTEAFF. The chain is built from TRBV6-6 and TRBJ1-1; TRBD1 is a possible D gene (6 bases). V lost 7 bases and J lost 1, with 16 bases in between. Germline loops: CDR1 MNHNY, CDR2 SVGAGI (reference sequence). CDR3 length: 15 residues.